This T cell receptor beta chain is drawn from a study of blood T cell repertoires in COVID-19. Sequencing was performed with immunoSEQ multiplex PCR; in TCRdb, only in-frame clones are kept and a portion is missing. Found here are about 88,000 clones, 88% of them singletons; the top ten hold approximately 12%. The CDR3 is made up of 15 amino acids. After removal of 10 bases from V and 1 base from J, the junction contained 10 bases not matched to a gene. CDR1 and CDR2 (germline): MNHEY, SVGAGI. Sequencing was performed on peripheral blood. The clonotype comes from a man at least 80 years old with acute or convalescent COVID-19. The rearrangement joins TRBV6-5 to TRBJ1-1; TRBD1 agrees at 9 bases. The CDR3 DNA sequence: TGTGCCACCGCGGACAGGGGCGGTGGGAACACTGAAGCTTTCTTT. This translates into CATADRGGGNTEAFF.